This T cell receptor beta chain came from a study of beta chain features in type 1 diabetes. Reverse transcription of all isolated RNA meant that expressed TCRB transcripts were sequenced. Repertoires were generated with immunoSEQ multiplex PCR, while TCRdb's copy carries only in-frame clones and drops some. This table holds 300,000 to 350,000 clones, around a fifth found once. This clone has more than one count but fewer than ten. J lost 0 bases, V lost 7 bases, and 9 bases had no gene match. The CDR3 loop spans 16 amino acids. CDR1 is MGHDK and CDR2 is SYGVNS in the germline V gene. This chain connects TRBV25-1 to TRBJ2-1, with 7 bases identical to TRBD2. Material for sequencing was naive CD4+ T cells from blood. The TCR was taken from a woman under 30 in good health. The CDR3 nucleotides read TGTGCCAGCACTCAACTAGCGTCTAGCTCCTACAATGAGCAGTTCTTC. It yields the protein CASTQLASSSYNEQFF.